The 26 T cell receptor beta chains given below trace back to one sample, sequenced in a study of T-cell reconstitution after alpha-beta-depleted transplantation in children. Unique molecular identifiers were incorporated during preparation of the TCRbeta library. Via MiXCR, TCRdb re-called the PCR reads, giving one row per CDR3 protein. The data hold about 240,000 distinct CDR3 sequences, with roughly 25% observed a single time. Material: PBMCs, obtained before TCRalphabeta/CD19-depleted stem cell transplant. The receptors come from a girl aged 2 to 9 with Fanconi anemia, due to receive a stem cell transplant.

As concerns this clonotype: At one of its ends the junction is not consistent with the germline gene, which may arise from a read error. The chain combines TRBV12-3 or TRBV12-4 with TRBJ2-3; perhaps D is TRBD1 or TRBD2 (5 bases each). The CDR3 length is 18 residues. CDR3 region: CARSFQKGWGSMADTQYF. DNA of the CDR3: TGTGCCCGCAGTTTTCAAAAGGGTTGGGGGTCCATGGCAGATACGCAGTATTTT.

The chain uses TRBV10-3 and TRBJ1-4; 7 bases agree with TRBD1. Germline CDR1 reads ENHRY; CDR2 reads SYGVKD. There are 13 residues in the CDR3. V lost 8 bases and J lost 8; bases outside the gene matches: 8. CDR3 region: CAIRDSQWEKLFF. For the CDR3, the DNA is TGTGCCATCCGGGACAGCCAATGGGAAAAACTGTTTTTT.

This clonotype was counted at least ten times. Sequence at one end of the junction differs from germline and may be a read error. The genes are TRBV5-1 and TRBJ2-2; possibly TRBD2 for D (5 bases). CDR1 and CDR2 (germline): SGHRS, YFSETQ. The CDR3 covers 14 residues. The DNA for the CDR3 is TGCGCCAGCAGTTATAGGAGGAACTCCGGGGAGCTGTTTTTT. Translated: CASSYRRNSGELFF.

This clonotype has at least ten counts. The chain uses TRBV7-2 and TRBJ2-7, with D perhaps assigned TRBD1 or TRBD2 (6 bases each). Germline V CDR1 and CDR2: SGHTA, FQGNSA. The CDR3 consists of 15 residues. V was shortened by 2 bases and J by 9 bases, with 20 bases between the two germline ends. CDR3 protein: CASSLNRDRRGVQYF. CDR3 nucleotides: TGTGCCAGCAGCTTAAACAGGGATAGAAGGGGGGTGCAGTACTTC.

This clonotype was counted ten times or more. CDR3 coding DNA: TGTGCCAGCAGCGTGGGCCAGGGCCACTACGAGCAGTACTTC. Its translation: CASSVGQGHYEQYF. V gene TRBV9 combines with J gene TRBJ2-7, with D possibly TRBD1 on 5 matching bases. The V end was cut by 2 bases, the J end by 3 bases, with 12 bases between. The CDR3 has 14 residues. Germline CDR1 is SGDLS and CDR2 is YYNGEE.

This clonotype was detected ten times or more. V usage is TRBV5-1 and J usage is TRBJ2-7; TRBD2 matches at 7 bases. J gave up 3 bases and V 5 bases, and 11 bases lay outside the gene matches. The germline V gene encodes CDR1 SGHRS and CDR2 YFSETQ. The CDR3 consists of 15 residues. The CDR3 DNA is TGCGCCAGCAGTCAGCGTGCGGGGGTCAGCTACGAGCAGTACTTC. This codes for CASSQRAGVSYEQYF.

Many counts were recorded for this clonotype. Written as DNA, the CDR3 is TGCAGTGCTAGGTTTTTTGGGTCCCAAGAGACCCAGTACTTC. Translating gives CSARFFGSQETQYF. The chain employs TRBV20-1 and TRBJ2-5; the D is unclear. The CDR3 runs 14 residues. Trimming removed 3 bases from V and 1 base from J, with 12 bases in between. Per germline, CDR1 DFQATT and CDR2 SNEGSKA (reference sequence).

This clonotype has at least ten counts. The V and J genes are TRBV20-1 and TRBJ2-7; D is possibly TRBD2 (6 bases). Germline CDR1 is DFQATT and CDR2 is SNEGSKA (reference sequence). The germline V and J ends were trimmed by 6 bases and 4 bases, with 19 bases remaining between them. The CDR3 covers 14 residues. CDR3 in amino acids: CSARPPGLPYEQYF. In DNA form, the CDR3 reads TGCAGTGCACGACCGCCGGGACTTCCATACGAGCAGTACTTC.

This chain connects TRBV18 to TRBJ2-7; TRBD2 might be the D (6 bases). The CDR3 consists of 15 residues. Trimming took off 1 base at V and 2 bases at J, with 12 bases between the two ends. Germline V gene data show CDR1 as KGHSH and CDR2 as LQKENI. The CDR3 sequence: CASSPLSEGTYEQYF. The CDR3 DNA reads TGTGCCAGCTCACCACTCTCGGAGGGGACCTACGAGCAGTACTTC.

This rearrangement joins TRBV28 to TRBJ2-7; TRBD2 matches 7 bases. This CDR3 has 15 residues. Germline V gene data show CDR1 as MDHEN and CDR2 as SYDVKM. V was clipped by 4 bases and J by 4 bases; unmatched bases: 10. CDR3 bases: TGTGCCAGCAGTTCCCCCAGCGGGAACGGGTACGAGCAGTACTTC. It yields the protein CASSSPSGNGYEQYF.

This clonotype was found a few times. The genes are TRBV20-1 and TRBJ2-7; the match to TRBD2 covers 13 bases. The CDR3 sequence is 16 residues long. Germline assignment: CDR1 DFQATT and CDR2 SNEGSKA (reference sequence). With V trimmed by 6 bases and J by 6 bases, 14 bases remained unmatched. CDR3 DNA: TGCAGTGCGGGGAGGACTAGCGGGAGCAGAGATCCCGAGCAGTACTTC. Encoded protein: CSAGRTSGSRDPEQYF.

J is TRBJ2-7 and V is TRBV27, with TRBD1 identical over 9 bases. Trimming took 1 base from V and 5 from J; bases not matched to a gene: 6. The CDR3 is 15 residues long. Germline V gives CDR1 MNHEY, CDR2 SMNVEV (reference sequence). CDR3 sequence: CASSLLRDRDNEQYF. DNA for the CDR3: TGTGCCAGCAGTTTATTGCGGGACAGGGATAACGAGCAGTACTTC.

CDR3 nucleotide sequence: TGTGCCAGCAGCCTTAGCGGGGGGTGGGGCAATGAGCAGTTCTTC. Residues: CASSLSGGWGNEQFF. The V gene is TRBV7-2, the J gene TRBJ2-1, with 10 bases lining up with TRBD2. Germline V gene sequence: CDR1 SGHTA, CDR2 FQGNSA. With V trimmed by 5 bases and J by 6 bases, 7 bases remained unmatched. This CDR3 contains 15 residues.

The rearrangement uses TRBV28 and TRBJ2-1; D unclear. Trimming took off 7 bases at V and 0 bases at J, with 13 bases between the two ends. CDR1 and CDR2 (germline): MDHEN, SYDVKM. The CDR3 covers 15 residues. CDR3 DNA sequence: TGTGCCAGCAACCGAGACTGGTCCTCCTACAATGAGCAGTTCTTC. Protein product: CASNRDWSSYNEQFF.

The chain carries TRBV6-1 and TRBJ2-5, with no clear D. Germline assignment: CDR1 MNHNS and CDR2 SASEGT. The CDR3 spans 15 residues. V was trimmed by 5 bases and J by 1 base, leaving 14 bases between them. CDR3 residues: CASSMLQGIQETQYF. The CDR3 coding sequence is TGTGCCAGCAGTATGCTACAAGGGATCCAAGAGACCCAGTACTTC.

CDR3 nucleotides: TGTGCCAGCTCAAGGACGGTACGAGCTAGCACAGATACGCAGTATTTT. Its protein is CASSRTVRASTDTQYF. The V gene is TRBV18, the J gene TRBJ2-3; no definite D call. V lost 5 bases and J 0 bases, leaving 15 bases between the germline ends. There are 16 residues in the CDR3. CDR1 and CDR2 (germline): KGHSH, LQKENI.

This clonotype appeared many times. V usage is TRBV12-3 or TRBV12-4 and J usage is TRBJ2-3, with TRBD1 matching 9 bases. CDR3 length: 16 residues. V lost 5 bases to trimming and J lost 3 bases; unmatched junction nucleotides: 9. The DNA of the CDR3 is TGTGCCAGCAGTCCACCGGGACAGGGATCGACAGATACGCAGTATTTT. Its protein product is CASSPPGQGSTDTQYF.

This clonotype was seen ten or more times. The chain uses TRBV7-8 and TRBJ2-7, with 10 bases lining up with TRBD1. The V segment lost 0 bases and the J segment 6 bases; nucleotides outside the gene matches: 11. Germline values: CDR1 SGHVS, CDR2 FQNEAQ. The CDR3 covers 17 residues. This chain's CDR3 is CASSLAGTGARDVEQYF. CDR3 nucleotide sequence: TGTGCCAGCAGCTTAGCCGGGACAGGGGCCCGTGACGTCGAGCAGTACTTC.

CDR3 loop: CASSPYVGGGHNEQFF. The DNA for the CDR3 is TGCGCCAGCAGCCCCTACGTGGGGGGAGGGCACAATGAGCAGTTCTTC. The rearrangement links TRBV5-1 to TRBJ2-1, with TRBD2 matching 7 bases. This CDR3 has 16 amino acids. CDR1 is SGHRS, CDR2 YFSETQ, per germline. The V and J ends lost 4 bases and 5 bases, in that order; junction bases with no gene match: 12. The whole variable domain, filled in from reference TRBV5-1 and TRBJ2-1, reads KAGVTQTPRYLIKTRGQQVTLSCSPISGHRSVSWYQQTPGQGLQFLFEYFSETQRNKGNFPGRFSGRQFSNSRSEMNVSTLELGDSALYLCASSPYVGGGHNEQFFGPGTRLTVL.

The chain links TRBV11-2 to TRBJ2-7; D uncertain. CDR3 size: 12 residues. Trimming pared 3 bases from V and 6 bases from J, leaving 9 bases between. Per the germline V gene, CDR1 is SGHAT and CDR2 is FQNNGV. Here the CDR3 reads CASSFNPVEQYF. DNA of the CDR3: TGTGCCAGCAGCTTCAACCCTGTCGAGCAGTACTTC.

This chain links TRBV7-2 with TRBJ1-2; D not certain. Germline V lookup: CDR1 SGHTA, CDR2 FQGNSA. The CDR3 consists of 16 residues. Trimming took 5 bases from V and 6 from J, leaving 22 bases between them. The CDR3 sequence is CASSRSPWRVLNGYTF. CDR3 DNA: TGTGCCAGCAGCCGATCACCCTGGCGAGTATTAAATGGCTACACCTTC.

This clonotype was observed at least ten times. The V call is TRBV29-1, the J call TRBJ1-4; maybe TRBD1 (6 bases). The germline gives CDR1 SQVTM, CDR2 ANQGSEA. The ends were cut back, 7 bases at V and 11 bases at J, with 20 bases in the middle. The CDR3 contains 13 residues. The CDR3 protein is CSALPADSSKLFF. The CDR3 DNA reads TGCAGCGCCTTACCCGCGGACAGTTCGAAACTGTTTTTT.

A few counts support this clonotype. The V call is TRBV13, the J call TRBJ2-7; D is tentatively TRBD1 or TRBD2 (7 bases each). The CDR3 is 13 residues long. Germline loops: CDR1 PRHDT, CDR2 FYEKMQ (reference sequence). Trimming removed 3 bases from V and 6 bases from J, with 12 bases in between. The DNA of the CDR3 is TGTGCCAGCAGCTTCGGCAGGGGGGGCGAGCAGTACTTC. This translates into CASSFGRGGEQYF.

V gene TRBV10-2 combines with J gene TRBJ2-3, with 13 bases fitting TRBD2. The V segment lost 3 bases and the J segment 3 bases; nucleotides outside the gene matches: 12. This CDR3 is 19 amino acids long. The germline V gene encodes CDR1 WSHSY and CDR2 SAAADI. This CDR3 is CASSEPRTTSGGLTDTQYF. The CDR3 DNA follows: TGCGCCAGCAGTGAACCCCGAACGACTAGCGGGGGGCTGACAGATACGCAGTATTTT.

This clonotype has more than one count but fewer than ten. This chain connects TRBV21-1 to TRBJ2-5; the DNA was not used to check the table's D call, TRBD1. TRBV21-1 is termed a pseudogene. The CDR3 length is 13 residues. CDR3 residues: CASSTRGPETQYF. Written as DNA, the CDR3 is TGTGCCAGCAGCACCAGGGGGCCAGAGACCCAGTACTTC.

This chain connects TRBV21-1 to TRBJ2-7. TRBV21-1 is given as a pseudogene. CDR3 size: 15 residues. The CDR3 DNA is TGTGCCAGCGACAAAGTTCCCAAAACCAACTACGAGCAGTACTTC. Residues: CASDKVPKTNYEQYF.